This passage covers 32 T cell receptor beta chains from one sample sequenced in a study of blood T cell repertoires in COVID-19. Produced via immunoSEQ multiplex PCR; TCRdb's table is partial and in-frame only. This repertoire shows more than 55,000 clones, roughly 80% found once; its top ten account for roughly a tenth. The sequenced sample was peripheral blood. Receptors were obtained from a woman older than 75 with acute or convalescent COVID-19.

The rearrangement uses TRBV19 and TRBJ2-1; TRBD2 agrees at 10 bases. J gave up 2 bases and V 7 bases, and 14 bases lay outside the gene matches. This CDR3 is built from 18 residues. Germline V CDR1 and CDR2: LNHDA, SQIVND (reference sequence). CDR3 sequence: CASTYAPSLAGAYNEQFF. The CDR3, as DNA: TGTGCCAGTACCTATGCCCCTAGTCTAGCGGGGGCCTACAATGAGCAGTTCTTC.

The gene calls are TRBV6-1 and TRBJ1-2, with 8 bases identical to TRBD1. Germline lookup yields CDR1 MNHNS and CDR2 SASEGT. J gave up 4 bases and V 0 bases, and 1 base lay outside the gene matches. The length of the CDR3 is 14 residues. The DNA of the CDR3 is TGTGCCAGCAGTGAAGCCGGGACAGGCTATGGCTACACCTTC. It codes for CASSEAGTGYGYTF.

This clone was detected only a few times. The rearrangement uses TRBV2 and TRBJ1-1; TRBD1 agrees at 8 bases. The ends lost 7 bases at V and 1 base at J; junction bases unmatched: 8. From germline, CDR1 is SNHLY and CDR2 FYNNEI. The length of the CDR3 is 15 residues. The CDR3 loop is CASIDLTGENTEAFF. CDR3 DNA sequence: TGTGCCAGCATCGACTTGACAGGGGAGAACACTGAAGCTTTCTTT.

This rearrangement joins TRBV5-1 to TRBJ2-7; no reliable D call. CDR3 length equals 14 residues. Germline assignment: CDR1 SGHRS and CDR2 YFSETQ. V lost 4 bases and J 4 bases, leaving 15 bases between the germline ends. As DNA, the CDR3 is TGCGCCAGCAGCAAAAAACCCGACGGGTACGAGCAGTACTTC. It codes for CASSKKPDGYEQYF.

This chain uses TRBV7-8 with TRBJ2-1, with TRBD2 identical over 14 bases. Germline loops: CDR1 SGHVS, CDR2 FQNEAQ. The ends lost 3 bases at V and 8 bases at J; junction bases unmatched: 3. The CDR3 contains 15 residues. Here the CDR3 reads CASSFRLAGGDEQFF. Written as DNA, the CDR3 is TGTGCCAGCAGCTTCAGACTAGCGGGGGGGGATGAGCAGTTCTTC.

The rearrangement joins TRBV7-9 to TRBJ1-3; D might be TRBD1 (5 bases). CDR1 and CDR2 (germline): SEHNR, FQNEAQ (reference sequence). V was pared by 5 bases and J by 0 bases, with 11 bases between. The CDR3 covers 15 residues. The CDR3 protein is CASSMGGNSGNTIYF. The CDR3, as DNA: TGTGCCAGCAGCATGGGGGGGAACTCTGGAAACACCATATATTTT.

The chain employs TRBV19 and TRBJ2-3; TRBD1 is a possible D gene (7 bases). CDR1 is LNHDA and CDR2 is SQIVND in the germline V gene (reference sequence). This CDR3 spans 15 amino acids. V lost 7 bases, J lost 1 base, and 15 bases lay in between. The CDR3 DNA reads TGTGCCAGTACCCCGGACAGGAGGGGCACAGATACGCAGTATTTT. Its translation: CASTPDRRGTDTQYF.

The gene calls are TRBV5-4 and TRBJ2-7; D unclear. V shed 1 base and J shed 3 bases, with 5 bases lying between them. The CDR3 covers 12 residues. The germline V gene has CDR1 SGHNT and CDR2 YYREEE (reference sequence). The CDR3 sequence is CASSLTGYEQYF. As DNA, the CDR3 is TGTGCCAGCAGCTTGACCGGCTACGAGCAGTACTTC.

This clone came up once. V and J are TRBV25-1 and TRBJ2-7; 9 bases agree with TRBD1. This CDR3 is 13 amino acids long. V lost 4 bases, J lost 6 bases, and 4 bases stayed unmatched. CDR1 and CDR2 (germline): MGHDK, SYGVNS. The CDR3 nucleotides read TGTGCCAGCAGTGGTACAGGGGGCGGCGAGCAGTACTTC. It specifies CASSGTGGGEQYF.

The rearrangement uses TRBV29-1 and TRBJ2-2; the match to TRBD2 covers 12 bases. Germline trimming cut 5 bases from V and 4 bases from J; bases unmatched to any gene: 5. CDR3 length: 15 residues. Germline lookup yields CDR1 SQVTM and CDR2 ANQGSEA. CDR3 protein: CSVRATSGGTGELFF. The CDR3 bases are TGCAGCGTTCGCGCGACTAGCGGGGGCACCGGGGAGCTGTTTTTT.

The genes are TRBV12-5 and TRBJ2-1, with 9 bases that match TRBD2. The ends lost 7 bases at V and 3 bases at J; junction bases unmatched: 7. The length of the CDR3 is 15 residues. Germline CDR1 LGHNT, CDR2 FRNRAP. The CDR3 DNA follows: TGTGCTAGTGTTGACACTAGCGGGCACTACAATGAGCAGTTCTTC. Translation gives CASVDTSGHYNEQFF.

The rearrangement uses TRBV7-2 and TRBJ2-1; 9 bases align to TRBD1. After removal of 5 bases from V and 4 bases from J, the junction contained 9 bases not matched to a gene. The germline V gene encodes CDR1 SGHTA and CDR2 FQGNSA. The CDR3 runs to 16 residues. CDR3 loop: CASSLSGTGIYNEQFF. The CDR3 region has the DNA TGTGCCAGCAGCCTGTCCGGGACAGGGATTTACAATGAGCAGTTCTTC.

The chain links TRBV6-5 to TRBJ1-4; perhaps TRBD1 as D (6 bases). This CDR3 has 15 residues. Germline V CDR1 and CDR2: MNHEY, SVGAGI. V lost 6 bases to trimming and J lost 5 bases, with 16 bases between them. CDR3 sequence (DNA): TGTGCCAGCAGCTTACAAGGGAGGGGGAATGAAAAACTGTTTTTT. Amino acid sequence: CASSLQGRGNEKLFF.

This clone has more than one count but fewer than ten. The DNA of the CDR3 is TGTGCCAGCAGCTTGGACTGGGGGACAAGCCAAGAGACCCAGTACTTC. This translates into CASSLDWGTSQETQYF. The rearrangement uses TRBV5-5 and TRBJ2-5; perhaps TRBD1 as D (6 bases). CDR3 length: 16 residues. V dropped 0 bases and J dropped 1 base, with 13 bases sitting between them. The germline V gene has CDR1 SGHKS and CDR2 YYEKEE (reference sequence).

With respect to this clone: The sample has other DNA sequences that encode this CDR3 too. The chain has TRBV19 and TRBJ1-4; possibly TRBD1 for D (6 bases). This CDR3 contains 15 residues. V was cut by 5 bases and J by 3 bases, with 13 bases left in between. The germline gives CDR1 LNHDA, CDR2 SQIVND (reference sequence). CDR3: CASSQDRGPNEKLFF. In DNA form, the CDR3 reads TGTGCCAGTAGTCAGGACAGAGGCCCTAATGAAAAACTGTTTTTT.

The chain is built from TRBV24-1 and TRBJ2-5; 10 nucleotides agree with TRBD1. There are 22 residues in the CDR3. The trim removed 3 bases at V and 5 bases at J, leaving 26 bases unmatched. Germline values: CDR1 KGHDR, CDR2 SFDVKD. Written as DNA, the CDR3 is TGTGCCACCAGTGATCGTCCGGGGCACCGTGGAGACAGGGGGCTTAGGCGGGAGACCCAGTACTTC. Protein product: CATSDRPGHRGDRGLRRETQYF.

About this clone: The same CDR3 can be traced to other DNA sequences in this sample. The J gene is TRBJ1-2, the V gene TRBV6-4; D not resolved. Trimming pared 6 bases from V and 2 bases from J, leaving 10 bases between. The CDR3 loop spans 13 amino acids. Germline CDR1 MRHNA, CDR2 SNTAGT. The CDR3 bases are TGTGCCAGCAGCTTGGGCAGAAACTATGGCTACACCTTC. This translates into CASSLGRNYGYTF.

This chain uses TRBV7-9 with TRBJ2-1, with 9 positions matching TRBD2. This CDR3 is built from 15 residues. Losses at the gene ends were 4 bases for V and 1 base for J; bases not matched to a gene: 2. Looked up from germline, CDR1 is SEHNR and CDR2 is FQNEAQ (reference sequence). CDR3 in DNA: TGTGCCAGCAGCTCCGCGGGGGGGTCCTACAATGAGCAGTTCTTC. Its translation: CASSSAGGSYNEQFF.

This rearrangement joins TRBV19 to TRBJ1-1, with D uncertain. V lost 7 bases to trimming and J lost 1 base, with 16 bases between them. The length of the CDR3 is 15 residues. The germline CDR1 and CDR2 sequences are LNHDA and SQIVND (reference sequence). In DNA, the CDR3 is TGTGCCAGTACCTCTCAATACTCTGGGAACACTGAAGCTTTCTTT. As protein: CASTSQYSGNTEAFF.

V usage is TRBV30 and J usage is TRBJ1-5; no clear D gene. V was trimmed by 5 bases and J by 6 bases, leaving 14 bases between them. Germline assignment: CDR1 GTSNPN and CDR2 SVGIG (reference sequence). This CDR3 spans 13 amino acids. For the CDR3, the DNA is TGTGCCTGGGGATTGGGGAGCGGTCAGCCCCAGCATTTT. Protein product: CAWGLGSGQPQHF.

This chain links TRBV5-1 with TRBJ2-4; D is perhaps TRBD1 (5 bases). CDR1 is SGHRS and CDR2 is YFSETQ in the germline V gene. Between the trimmed V and J ends, which lost 0 bases and 0 bases, there was a span of 10 bases. The CDR3 consists of 16 residues. The CDR3 spells CASSLEGDLAKNIQYF. DNA of the CDR3: TGCGCCAGCAGCTTGGAAGGGGATCTAGCCAAAAACATTCAGTACTTC. Filled out from reference TRBV5-1 and TRBJ2-4, the complete variable domain reads KAGVTQTPRYLIKTRGQQVTLSCSPISGHRSVSWYQQTPGQGLQFLFEYFSETQRNKGNFPGRFSGRQFSNSRSEMNVSTLELGDSALYLCASSLEGDLAKNIQYFGAGTRLSVL.

The chain employs TRBV11-2 and TRBJ1-3; D not certain. This CDR3 has 15 residues. Germline lookup yields CDR1 SGHAT and CDR2 FQNNGV. The ends were cut back, 1 base at V and 0 bases at J, with 7 bases in the middle. The CDR3: CASSLGRSSGNTIYF. CDR3 DNA sequence: TGTGCCAGCAGCTTAGGGCGGAGCTCTGGAAACACCATATATTTT.

This chain connects TRBV6-5 to TRBJ2-1; the D is unclear. Germline CDR1 reads MNHEY; CDR2 reads SVGAGI. V was shortened by 5 bases and J by 4 bases, with 6 bases between the two germline ends. This CDR3 is 12 amino acids long. The CDR3 is CASSTTYNEQFF. CDR3 nucleotide sequence: TGTGCCAGCAGTACCACATACAATGAGCAGTTCTTC.

The chain recombines TRBV10-3 with TRBJ2-7; D is unclear. The CDR3 length is 14 residues. V gave up 9 bases and J gave up 3 bases, with 18 bases separating them. The V gene's germline CDR1 is ENHRY and CDR2 SYGVKD. The CDR3 loop is CAIASLVGYYEQYF. Written as DNA, the CDR3 is TGTGCCATTGCCTCCCTAGTTGGCTACTACGAGCAGTACTTC.

Regarding this clone: One end of the junction fails to match germline, which may point to a read error. The chain recombines TRBV7-7 with TRBJ1-4; D not resolved. CDR1 SSHAT and CDR2 FNYEAQ come from the germline V gene (reference sequence). The CDR3 consists of 14 residues. CDR3 in amino acids: CASSLTYPPSQLFF. CDR3 coding DNA: TGTGCTAGCAGCTTAACGTACCCCCCTAGTCAACTGTTTTTT. Full variable domain (missing parts from reference TRBV7-7 and TRBJ1-4): GAGVSQSPRYKVTKRGQDVTLRCDPISSHATLYWYQQALGQGPEFLTYFNYEAQPDKSGLPSDRFSAERPEGSISTLTIQRTEQRDSAMYRCASSLTYPPSQLFFGSGTQLSVL.

The chain carries TRBV28 and TRBJ2-1, with D tentatively TRBD2 (6 bases). This CDR3 comprises 14 residues. In germline, CDR1 is MDHEN, CDR2 SYDVKM. Trimming stripped 4 bases from V and 8 bases from J, with 15 bases between. Here the CDR3 DNA reads TGTGCCAGCAGTTGGGCATCACTAGCTCATGAGCAGTTCTTC. Amino acids: CASSWASLAHEQFF.

The chain carries TRBV27 and TRBJ1-2; D is unresolved. The V gene's germline CDR1 is MNHEY and CDR2 SMNVEV (reference sequence). The CDR3 loop spans 13 amino acids. V lost 1 base to trimming and J lost 4 bases, with 7 bases between them. CDR3 coding DNA: TGTGCCAGCAGTTTATACGGGAGCTATGGCTACACCTTC. Its translation: CASSLYGSYGYTF.

This chain links TRBV30 with TRBJ1-1, with 8 bases that match TRBD1. This CDR3 comprises 12 residues. Germline V gene sequence: CDR1 GTSNPN, CDR2 SVGIG (reference sequence). With V trimmed by 5 bases and J by 3 bases, 2 bases remained unmatched. The CDR3 DNA sequence: TGTGCCTGGGGACAGGGCCACACTGAAGCTTTCTTT. Its translation: CAWGQGHTEAFF.

J is TRBJ2-2 and V is TRBV5-1, with 13 bases that match TRBD2. Trimming removed 3 bases from V and 4 bases from J; junction bases left unmatched: 3. This CDR3 is 16 amino acids long. CDR1 and CDR2 (germline): SGHRS, YFSETQ. This chain's CDR3 is CASSSTSGGFTGELFF. In DNA form, the CDR3 reads TGCGCCAGCAGCTCGACTAGCGGGGGGTTCACCGGGGAGCTGTTTTTT.

The chain has TRBV7-9 and TRBJ2-1; 7 nucleotides match TRBD2. The CDR3 has 14 residues. Germline values: CDR1 SEHNR, CDR2 FQNEAQ (reference sequence). V lost 6 bases, J lost 2 bases, and 4 bases stayed unmatched. CDR3 amino acids: CASRTGTTYNEQFF. The DNA for the CDR3 is TGTGCCAGCAGAACCGGGACTACCTACAATGAGCAGTTCTTC.

This rearrangement joins TRBV7-6 to TRBJ2-7, with D possibly being TRBD2 (5 bases). CDR1 is SGHVS and CDR2 is FNYEAQ in the germline V gene. The CDR3 consists of 15 residues. V was shortened by 1 base and J by 4 bases, with 14 bases between the two germline ends. The CDR3 loop reads CASSLGRTASYEQYF. The DNA for the CDR3 is TGTGCCAGCAGCTTAGGGCGGACTGCCTCTTACGAGCAGTACTTC.

This sequence joins TRBV29-1 and TRBJ2-5; 7 positions match TRBD1. Germline values: CDR1 SQVTM, CDR2 ANQGSEA. The V gene end was trimmed by 7 bases and the J gene end by 4 bases; junction bases not matched to a gene: 12. This CDR3 is 14 amino acids long. The CDR3 DNA follows: TGCAGCGCAACCCTAACAGGGGTTCGAGAGACCCAGTACTTC. It specifies CSATLTGVRETQYF.